What follows are 18 T cell receptor beta chains derived from one specimen sequenced in a study of T cell changes during pregnancy in multiple sclerosis. Repertoires were generated with immunoSEQ multiplex PCR, while TCRdb's copy carries only in-frame clones and drops some. This table holds about 72,000 clones, 91% found once. This specimen was peripheral blood, taken in the third trimester of pregnancy. The origin of the receptors is a female donor in good health, enrolled as a control in a pregnancy study.

The V gene is TRBV29-1, the J gene TRBJ1-4; TRBD1 matches 8 bases. Germline CDR1 is SQVTM and CDR2 is ANQGSEA. V was clipped by 4 bases and J by 8 bases; unmatched bases: 3. This CDR3 spans 12 amino acids. CDR3 sequence reads: CSVAGGREKLFF. In DNA form, the CDR3 reads TGCAGCGTTGCAGGGGGCAGAGAAAAACTGTTTTTT.

V and J are TRBV5-1 and TRBJ2-7; 11 bases are shared with TRBD2. Germline CDR1 reads SGHRS; CDR2 reads YFSETQ. The CDR3 loop spans 14 amino acids. Trimming at V came to 4 bases and at J to 3 bases, leaving 3 bases not matched to a gene. CDR3 region: CASSQGLAVYEQYF. The CDR3 DNA follows: TGCGCCAGCAGCCAGGGACTAGCGGTCTACGAGCAGTACTTC.

Written as DNA, the CDR3 is TGTGCCAGTACCCCTCGTCCTAACTATGGCTACACCTTC. It is translated as CASTPRPNYGYTF. This sequence joins TRBV19 and TRBJ1-2; D call uncertain. The CDR3 consists of 13 residues. Germline-derived CDR1 and CDR2 are LNHDA and SQIVND (reference sequence). V lost 7 bases to trimming and J lost 0 bases, with 9 bases between them.

The DNA for the CDR3 is TGTGCCAGCAGTGAAGGGGCCCCCTATGGCTACACCTTC. Translating gives CASSEGAPYGYTF. J is TRBJ1-2 and V is TRBV6-1; D is undetermined. The V end was cut by 1 base, the J end by 4 bases, with 7 bases between. Germline-derived CDR1 and CDR2 are MNHNS and SASEGT. The length of the CDR3 is 13 residues.

The V and J genes are TRBV7-9 and TRBJ1-2, with 8 bases that match TRBD1. The CDR3 sequence is 13 residues long. V was pared by 5 bases and J by 8 bases, with 7 bases of the junction left unmatched. Germline V lookup: CDR1 SEHNR, CDR2 FQNEAQ (reference sequence). In nucleotides, the CDR3 is TGTGCCAGCAGCCCGGACAGGGAAATGGGCTACACCTTC. The encoded protein is CASSPDREMGYTF. The full variable domain, rest sourced from reference TRBV7-9 and TRBJ1-2, is DTGVSQNPRHKITKRGQNVTFRCDPISEHNRLYWYRQTLGQGPEFLTYFQNEAQLEKSRLLSDRFSAERPKGSFSTLEIQRTEQGDSAMYLCASSPDREMGYTFGSGTRLTVV.

The chain is built from TRBV7-2 and TRBJ1-5, with 10 bases aligning to TRBD1. The CDR3 consists of 18 residues. Germline values: CDR1 SGHTA, CDR2 FQGNSA. Trimming at V came to 2 bases and at J to 7 bases, leaving 14 bases not matched to a gene. The DNA for the CDR3 is TGTGCCAGCAGCTTATATCCCAATTTTCCGGGACAGGGGCAGCCCCAGCATTTT. It encodes CASSLYPNFPGQGQPQHF. Complete variable domain (other parts from reference TRBV7-2 and TRBJ1-5): GAGVSQSPSNKVTEKGKDVELRCDPISGHTALYWYRQSLGQGLEFLIYFQGNSAPDKSGLPSDRFSAERTGGSVSTLTIQRTQQEDSAVYLCASSLYPNFPGQGQPQHFGDGTRLSIL.

The rearrangement uses TRBV7-9 and TRBJ2-2, with a possible D match to TRBD2 (6 bases). The CDR3 is made up of 15 amino acids. Germline CDR1 is SEHNR and CDR2 is FQNEAQ (reference sequence). V was shortened by 5 bases and J by 6 bases, with 16 bases between the two germline ends. The CDR3 region has the DNA TGTGCCAGCAGCCTTGGGGGACTCGGGGCCGGGGAGCTGTTTTTT. This gives the protein CASSLGGLGAGELFF.

The chain has TRBV29-1 and TRBJ1-2; possible D gene TRBD1, 5 bases. V shed 1 base and J shed 8 bases, with 8 bases lying between them. Germline CDR1 SQVTM, CDR2 ANQGSEA. This CDR3 contains 11 residues. DNA for the CDR3: TGCAGCGTTGAAGGCTCAGGGGGCTACACCTTC. Translating it yields CSVEGSGGYTF.

The chain carries TRBV4-3 and TRBJ1-3; possible D gene TRBD1, 6 bases. This CDR3 has 20 amino acids. The V gene's germline CDR1 is LGHNA and CDR2 YSLEER. The ends were cut back, 0 bases at V and 0 bases at J, with 21 bases in the middle. The CDR3 reads CASSQDVPFRGGLSGNTIYF. The DNA of the CDR3 is TGCGCCAGCAGCCAAGACGTTCCATTTAGGGGGGGCCTCTCTGGAAACACCATATATTTT.

This chain joins TRBV4-2 and TRBJ1-2; the match to TRBD1 covers 7 bases. The V segment lost 1 base and the J segment 2 bases; nucleotides outside the gene matches: 7. CDR1 and CDR2 (germline): LGHNA, YNFKEQ. The CDR3 contains 16 residues. CDR3 loop: CASSQAPGQRNYGYTF. CDR3 sequence (DNA): TGTGCCAGCAGCCAAGCTCCGGGACAGCGAAACTATGGCTACACCTTC.

The genes are TRBV6-1 and TRBJ2-3; 9 nucleotides align to TRBD1. The CDR3 has 16 residues. J lost 1 base, V lost 4 bases, and 6 bases had no gene match. CDR1 MNHNS and CDR2 SASEGT come from the germline V gene. This chain's CDR3 is CASSGGQGDGTDTQYF. The CDR3 coding sequence is TGTGCCAGCAGTGGGGGACAGGGCGACGGCACAGATACGCAGTATTTT.

J is TRBJ1-1 and V is TRBV19, with D maybe TRBD1 (6 bases). Deletions cut 4 bases from V and 1 base from J, with 10 bases between. Germline V gene data show CDR1 as LNHDA and CDR2 as SQIVND (reference sequence). The CDR3 length is 14 residues. CDR3 protein: CASSSWGRNTEAFF. CDR3 coding DNA: TGTGCCAGTAGTAGCTGGGGGCGGAACACTGAAGCTTTCTTT.

This sequence joins TRBV18 and TRBJ2-7; 13 bases agree with TRBD2. This CDR3 has 20 amino acids. CDR1 is KGHSH, CDR2 LQKENI, per germline. Trimming at V came to 0 bases and at J to 4 bases, leaving 15 bases not matched to a gene. Here the CDR3 DNA reads TGTGCCAGCTCACCACCCAGTCCGGGACTAGCGGGGAGCCAACCTTACGAGCAGTACTTC. It is translated as CASSPPSPGLAGSQPYEQYF.

This chain connects TRBV30 to TRBJ1-1, with D hard to call. This CDR3 is 13 amino acids long. V gave up 0 bases and J gave up 6 bases, with 11 bases separating them. CDR1 and CDR2 from the germline V gene are GTSNPN and SVGIG (reference sequence). CDR3: CAWSVRSEAEAFF. The CDR3 nucleotides are TGTGCCTGGAGTGTACGCTCGGAGGCTGAAGCTTTCTTT.

Note on this clone: A read error may produce the germline difference seen at one junction end. This sequence joins TRBV15 and TRBJ1-2; no clear D gene. CDR1 and CDR2 from the germline V gene are LNHNV and YYDKDF (reference sequence). This CDR3 spans 12 amino acids. CDR3 sequence: CATSRDSDPCAF. DNA for the CDR3: TGTGCCACCAGCAGAGATAGCGACCCCTGCGCCTTC.

The chain carries TRBV7-6 and TRBJ2-7, with 7 bases aligning to TRBD2. The J segment lost 0 bases and the V segment lost 2 bases, leaving 7 bases of the junction unmatched. Germline-derived CDR1 and CDR2 are SGHVS and FNYEAQ. The CDR3 has 16 residues. The CDR3: CASSLYPSGLSYEQYF. The CDR3 region has the DNA TGTGCCAGCAGCTTATACCCTAGCGGCCTCTCCTACGAGCAGTACTTC.

This sequence joins TRBV5-1 and TRBJ1-3; 11 positions agree with TRBD1. The CDR3 is made up of 17 amino acids. The junction had 6 bases not matched to a gene; V was cut back by 0 bases and J by 4 bases. In germline, CDR1 is SGHRS, CDR2 YFSETQ. The CDR3 nucleotides read TGCGCCAGCAGCTTGGTGGGGACAGGGGGTTTCGGAAACACCATATATTTT. Translated, it gives CASSLVGTGGFGNTIYF.

The table lists this clone with a count of one. This chain connects TRBV5-1 to TRBJ2-5, with TRBD1 as a possible D gene (5 bases). In germline, CDR1 is SGHRS, CDR2 YFSETQ. The V end was cut by 0 bases, the J end by 0 bases, with 6 bases between. The CDR3 is made up of 14 amino acids. CDR3 in amino acids: CASSLGGYQETQYF. The CDR3, as DNA: TGCGCCAGCAGCTTGGGGGGCTACCAAGAGACCCAGTACTTC. Full variable domain (missing parts from reference TRBV5-1 and TRBJ2-5): KAGVTQTPRYLIKTRGQQVTLSCSPISGHRSVSWYQQTPGQGLQFLFEYFSETQRNKGNFPGRFSGRQFSNSRSEMNVSTLELGDSALYLCASSLGGYQETQYFGPGTRLLVL.